The 26 T cell receptor beta chains given below trace back to one sample, sequenced in a study of blood T cell repertoires in COVID-19. Only in-frame clones appear in the TCRdb table, and some are missing; sequencing was by immunoSEQ multiplex PCR. The profile shows fewer than 250,000 clones, 80% to 90% of them singletons. The sequenced sample consisted of PBMCs or T cells enriched from blood (not recorded which). The receptors come from a woman aged 25-40 years with acute COVID-19.

The chain has TRBV12-5 and TRBJ2-5; D is perhaps TRBD1 (6 bases). The CDR3 is 16 residues long. V gave up 1 base and J gave up 1 base, with 13 bases separating them. Germline lookup yields CDR1 LGHNT and CDR2 FRNRAP. For the CDR3, the DNA is TGTGCTAGTGGTTTGGCCCTCGGGACAAGCCAAGAGACCCAGTACTTC. It codes for CASGLALGTSQETQYF.

The V gene is TRBV12-3 or TRBV12-4, the J gene TRBJ1-4, with D possibly TRBD1 on 5 matching bases. V was shortened by 4 bases and J by 6 bases, with 9 bases between the two germline ends. This CDR3 is 13 amino acids long. CDR3 sequence reads: CASSSRVHEKLFF. The DNA of the CDR3 is TGTGCCAGCAGTTCCAGGGTACATGAAAAACTGTTTTTT.

This chain connects TRBV9 to TRBJ1-1, with D uncertain. Germline assignment: CDR1 SGDLS and CDR2 YYNGEE. The CDR3 runs 15 residues. The ends were cut back, 0 bases at V and 0 bases at J, with 9 bases in the middle. CDR3 DNA sequence: TGTGCCAGCAGCGTAGGGGGAGACATGAACACTGAAGCTTTCTTT. This codes for CASSVGGDMNTEAFF.

The chain is built from TRBV5-8 and TRBJ1-1; TRBD1 matches at 8 bases. The CDR3 loop spans 15 amino acids. The germline V gene has CDR1 SGHTS and CDR2 YDEGEE. V lost 4 bases, J lost 1 base, and 6 bases stayed unmatched. The DNA for the CDR3 is TGTGCCAGCAGCGAGACAGGGGTGGAGAACACTGAAGCTTTCTTT. Its translation is CASSETGVENTEAFF. Looking up the rest from reference TRBV5-8 and TRBJ1-1 gives the full variable domain: EAGVTQSPTHLIKTRGQQATLRCSPISGHTSVYWYQQALGLGLQFLLWYDEGEERNRGNFPPRFSGRQFPNYSSELNVNALELEDSALYLCASSETGVENTEAFFGQGTRLTVV.

This chain joins TRBV5-5 and TRBJ1-6; no definite D call. The CDR3 is 13 amino acids. Germline assignment: CDR1 SGHKS and CDR2 YYEKEE (reference sequence). V shed 6 bases and J shed 6 bases, with 10 bases lying between them. The DNA of the CDR3 is TGTGCCAGCAAGGAGGAGCCTAATTCACCCCTCCACTTT. Its translation: CASKEEPNSPLHF.

The chain couples TRBV12-3 or TRBV12-4 to TRBJ2-4, with D tentatively TRBD2 (5 bases). The CDR3 is made up of 13 amino acids. The germline V and J ends were trimmed by 3 bases and 11 bases, with 14 bases remaining between them. For the CDR3, the DNA is TGTGCCAGCAGTTTGTTTGAGACTACTCTTCAGTACTTC. Its protein is CASSLFETTLQYF.

The rearrangement joins TRBV14 to TRBJ2-7, with 7 bases fitting TRBD1. Germline V gives CDR1 SGHDN, CDR2 FVKESK. This CDR3 is built from 15 residues. V lost 1 base and J lost 6; bases outside the gene matches: 9. CDR3 residues: CASSQAATGRREQYF. CDR3 bases: TGTGCCAGCAGCCAAGCCGCGACAGGGCGACGCGAGCAGTACTTC.

The genes are TRBV20-1 and TRBJ2-7; D may be TRBD2 (6 bases). CDR1 DFQATT and CDR2 SNEGSKA come from the germline V gene (reference sequence). CDR3 length: 11 amino acids. The V end was cut by 3 bases, the J end by 4 bases, with 7 bases between. CDR3 residues: CSAREGYEQYF. The DNA of the CDR3 is TGCAGTGCTAGGGAGGGGTACGAGCAGTACTTC.

The J gene is TRBJ1-4, the V gene TRBV10-1; the D is unclear. This CDR3 is built from 12 residues. Trimming stripped 6 bases from V and 10 bases from J, with 12 bases between. Germline V gene sequence: CDR1 WNHNN, CDR2 SYGVQD (reference sequence). CDR3 bases: TGCGCCAGCAGCCCCGGGGATGGAAAACTGTTTTTT. It yields the protein CASSPGDGKLFF.

V usage is TRBV19 and J usage is TRBJ1-6; the match to TRBD1 covers 8 bases. This CDR3 has 14 amino acids. J was trimmed by 7 bases and V by 8 bases; bases with no gene match: 7. Germline CDR1 LNHDA, CDR2 SQIVND (reference sequence). The CDR3 spells CASALRQGNSPLHF. The CDR3 coding sequence is TGTGCCAGTGCGTTGAGACAGGGGAATTCACCCCTCCACTTT. Full variable domain (outside the CDR3, taken from reference TRBV19 and TRBJ1-6): DGGITQSPKYLFRKEGQNVTLSCEQNLNHDAMYWYRQDPGQGLRLIYYSQIVNDFQKGDIAEGYSVSREKKESFPLTVTSAQKNPTAFYLCASALRQGNSPLHFGNGTRLTVT.

The V and J genes are TRBV27 and TRBJ1-1; tentatively, D is TRBD1 (5 bases). The CDR3 runs to 16 residues. Germline CDR1 reads MNHEY; CDR2 reads SMNVEV (reference sequence). The ends were cut back, 1 base at V and 4 bases at J, with 16 bases in the middle. DNA of the CDR3: TGTGCCAGCAGTTTATTGCCAGGGTTGATGATCACTGAAGCTTTCTTT. Translation gives CASSLLPGLMITEAFF.

Note on this clone: The junction departs from the called germline gene at one end, perhaps through a read error. The chain couples TRBV27 to TRBJ1-2; a possible D gene is TRBD1 (6 bases). Looked up from germline, CDR1 is MNHEY and CDR2 is SMNVEV (reference sequence). This CDR3 region has 11 residues. The chain's CDR3 is CVSGDTYGYTF. CDR3 sequence (DNA): TGCGTTAGTGGGGACACTTATGGCTACACCTTC.

This chain links TRBV5-5 with TRBJ1-6; D remains ambiguous. Germline CDR1 reads SGHKS; CDR2 reads YYEKEE (reference sequence). Between the trimmed V and J ends, which lost 4 bases and 0 bases, there was a span of 11 bases. This CDR3 contains 16 residues. CDR3 bases: TGTGCCAGCAGCCCTACTAATAGCTCCTATAATTCACCCCTCCACTTT. Translating gives CASSPTNSSYNSPLHF.

In regard to this clone: Germline is not matched at one junction end, which may reflect a read error. V usage is TRBV7-7 and J usage is TRBJ2-1; D is perhaps TRBD2 (7 bases). CDR1 is SSHAT and CDR2 is FNYEAQ in the germline V gene (reference sequence). The CDR3 totals 17 residues. The CDR3 DNA reads as TGTGCTAGCAGCTTAGAAGTAGGGGGGGGAAACTACAATGAGCAGTTCTTC. Encoded protein: CASSLEVGGGNYNEQFF.

The chain carries TRBV29-1 and TRBJ1-1; 10 bases are shared with TRBD1. The J segment lost 6 bases and the V segment lost 2 bases, leaving 6 bases of the junction unmatched. The CDR3 length is 14 residues. Looked up from germline, CDR1 is SQVTM and CDR2 is ANQGSEA. This CDR3 is CSVEPRDRGPEAFF. In DNA form, the CDR3 reads TGCAGCGTTGAACCCCGAGACAGGGGGCCTGAAGCTTTCTTT.

Only a few counts were recorded for this clone. The chain carries TRBV2 and TRBJ1-1; maybe TRBD1 (5 bases). The CDR3 has 14 residues. Germline CDR1 reads SNHLY; CDR2 reads FYNNEI. V shed 6 bases and J shed 7 bases, with 18 bases lying between them. CDR3 in amino acids: CASSVRNGGYEAFF. The CDR3, as DNA: TGTGCCAGCAGCGTAAGGAACGGGGGGTATGAAGCTTTCTTT.

The J gene is TRBJ1-1, the V gene TRBV20-1; 10 nucleotides match TRBD1. After removal of 3 bases from V and 2 bases from J, the junction contained 9 bases not matched to a gene. The CDR3 has 16 amino acids. The germline V gene encodes CDR1 DFQATT and CDR2 SNEGSKA (reference sequence). The CDR3 region is CSASGDRGKTNTEAFF. The CDR3, as DNA: TGCAGTGCTAGTGGGGACAGGGGAAAAACCAACACTGAAGCTTTCTTT.

This chain uses TRBV4-1 with TRBJ1-1; 7 positions agree with TRBD1. Looked up from germline, CDR1 is MGHRA and CDR2 is YSYEKL. The CDR3 covers 14 residues. The V segment lost 1 base and the J segment 6 bases; nucleotides outside the gene matches: 5. CDR3 protein: CASSQGVGGPEAFF. The DNA for the CDR3 is TGCGCCAGCAGCCAAGGGGTAGGGGGCCCTGAAGCTTTCTTT.

The J gene is TRBJ1-1, the V gene TRBV18, with D possibly matching TRBD1 (5 bases). Germline V lookup: CDR1 KGHSH, CDR2 LQKENI. This CDR3 is 15 amino acids long. Trimming shortened V by 4 bases and J by 7 bases, and 19 bases separated the two germline ends. CDR3 loop: CASSLTLTGEIEAFF. The CDR3, as DNA: TGTGCCAGCTCACTGACCCTCACGGGGGAAATTGAAGCTTTCTTT.

CDR3 bases: TGTGCCAGCAGTGACAGGACTTATAATGAAAAACTGTTTTTT. Residues: CASSDRTYNEKLFF. This sequence joins TRBV2 and TRBJ1-4; no definite D call. Germline assignment: CDR1 SNHLY and CDR2 FYNNEI. The length of the CDR3 is 14 residues. The germline V and J ends were trimmed by 3 bases and 4 bases, with 9 bases remaining between them.

The V and J genes are TRBV4-3 and TRBJ1-1; D unclear. CDR3 length equals 15 residues. V shed 0 bases and J shed 1 base, with 9 bases lying between them. CDR1 and CDR2 (germline): LGHNA, YSLEER. The CDR3 loop reads CASSQDGRGNTEAFF. The DNA of the CDR3 is TGCGCCAGCAGCCAAGATGGTCGAGGGAACACTGAAGCTTTCTTT.

The genes are TRBV7-6 and TRBJ2-4, with a tentative D call TRBD1 (6 bases). The germline gives CDR1 SGHVS, CDR2 FNYEAQ. This CDR3 region has 16 residues. V shed 5 bases and J shed 3 bases, with 17 bases lying between them. CDR3 in DNA: TGTGCCAGCAGCACCTACAGGGAAAAGGGCAAAAACATTCAGTACTTC. Protein sequence: CASSTYREKGKNIQYF.

This clone was seen once. The rearrangement uses TRBV4-3 and TRBJ1-4; the D gene is possibly TRBD1 (6 bases). Trimming cost V 0 bases and J 11 bases, with 13 bases left between them. Germline V lookup: CDR1 LGHNA, CDR2 YSLEER. The CDR3 extends over 14 amino acids. The CDR3 nucleotides read TGCGCCAGCAGCCAAGAAACAGGGATGATGAAACTGTTTTTT. Amino acid sequence: CASSQETGMMKLFF.

J is TRBJ1-4 and V is TRBV28, with D possibly matching TRBD1 (5 bases). Trimming left V 5 bases short and J 0 bases short, with 19 bases between. CDR3 length: 18 amino acids. Germline lookup yields CDR1 MDHEN and CDR2 SYDVKM. The CDR3 bases are TGTGCCAGCAGTCCAGGGAGGGAAGGATACTCAACTAATGAAAAACTGTTTTTT. Amino acid sequence: CASSPGREGYSTNEKLFF. The full variable domain, with the rest looked up from reference TRBV28 and TRBJ1-4, is DVKVTQSSRYLVKRTGEKVFLECVQDMDHENMFWYRQDPGLGLRLIYFSYDVKMKEKGDIPEGYSVSREKKERFSLILESASTNQTSMYLCASSPGREGYSTNEKLFFGSGTQLSVL.

The chain is built from TRBV28 and TRBJ2-1; 13 positions match TRBD2. The germline gives CDR1 MDHEN, CDR2 SYDVKM. The trim removed 2 bases at V and 4 bases at J, leaving 17 bases unmatched. This CDR3 comprises 21 residues. CDR3 DNA sequence: TGTGCCAGCAGTTTACATATTCGACTAGCGGGGGGCCGCAAAAGGTACAATGAGCAGTTCTTC. Translating gives CASSLHIRLAGGRKRYNEQFF.

This rearrangement joins TRBV6-5 to TRBJ1-4; 7 bases map to TRBD1. V gave up 0 bases and J gave up 6 bases; unmatched junction bases: 7. Germline-derived CDR1 and CDR2 are MNHEY and SVGAGI. This CDR3 is built from 16 residues. The CDR3 spells CASSYSTGPGYEKLFF. The CDR3 DNA reads as TGTGCCAGCAGTTACTCGACAGGGCCAGGTTATGAAAAACTGTTTTTT.